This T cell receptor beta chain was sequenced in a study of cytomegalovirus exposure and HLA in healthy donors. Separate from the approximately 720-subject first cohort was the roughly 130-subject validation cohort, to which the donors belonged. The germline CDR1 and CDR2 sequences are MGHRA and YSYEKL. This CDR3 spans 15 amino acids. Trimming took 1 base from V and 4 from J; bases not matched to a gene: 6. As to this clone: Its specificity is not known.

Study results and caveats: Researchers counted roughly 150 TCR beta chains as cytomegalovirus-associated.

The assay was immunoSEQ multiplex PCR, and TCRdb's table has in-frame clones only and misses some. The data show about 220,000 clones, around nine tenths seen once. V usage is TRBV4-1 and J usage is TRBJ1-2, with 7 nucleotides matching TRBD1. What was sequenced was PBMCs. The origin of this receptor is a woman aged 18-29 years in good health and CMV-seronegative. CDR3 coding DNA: TGCGCCAGCAGCCAAGGGGTGTGGACAGGCTATGGCTACACCTTC. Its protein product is CASSQGVWTGYGYTF.